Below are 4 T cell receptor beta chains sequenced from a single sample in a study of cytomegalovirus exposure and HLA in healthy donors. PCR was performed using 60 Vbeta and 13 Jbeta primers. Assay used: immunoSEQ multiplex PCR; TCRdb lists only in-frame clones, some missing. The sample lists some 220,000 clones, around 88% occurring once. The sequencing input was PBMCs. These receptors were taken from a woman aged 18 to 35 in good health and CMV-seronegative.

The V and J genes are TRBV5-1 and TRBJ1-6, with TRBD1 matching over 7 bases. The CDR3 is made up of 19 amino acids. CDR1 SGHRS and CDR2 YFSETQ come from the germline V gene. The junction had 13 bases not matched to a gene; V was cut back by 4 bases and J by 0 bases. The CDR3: CASSGDGTVLSSYNSPLHF. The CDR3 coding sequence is TGCGCCAGCAGCGGGGACGGGACAGTCCTGAGCTCCTATAATTCACCCCTCCACTTT.

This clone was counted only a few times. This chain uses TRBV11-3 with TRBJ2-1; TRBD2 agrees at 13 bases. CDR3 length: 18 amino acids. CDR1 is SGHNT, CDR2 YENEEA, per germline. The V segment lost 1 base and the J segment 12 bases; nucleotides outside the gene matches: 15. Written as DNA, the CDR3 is TGTGCCAGCAGCTTAGGGGGACTAGCGGGGAGACACAATGAGTGGCAGTTCTTC. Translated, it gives CASSLGGLAGRHNEWQFF.

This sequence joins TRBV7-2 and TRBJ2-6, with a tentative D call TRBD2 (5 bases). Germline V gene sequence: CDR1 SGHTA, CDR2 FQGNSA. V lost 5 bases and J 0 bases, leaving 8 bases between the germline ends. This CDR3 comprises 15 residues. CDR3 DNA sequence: TGTGCCAGCAGCGAGCGGTACTCTGGGGCCAACGTCCTGACTTTC. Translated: CASSERYSGANVLTF. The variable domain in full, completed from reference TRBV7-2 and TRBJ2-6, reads GAGVSQSPSNKVTEKGKDVELRCDPISGHTALYWYRQSLGQGLEFLIYFQGNSAPDKSGLPSDRFSAERTGGSVSTLTIQRTQQEDSAVYLCASSERYSGANVLTFGAGSRLTVL.

The CDR3 loop reads CASSKNSGAGGNTIYF. The CDR3 region has the DNA TGTGCCAGCAGCAAGAACTCAGGGGCAGGCGGAAACACCATATATTTT. The chain combines TRBV11-2 with TRBJ1-3; a possible D gene is TRBD1 (6 bases). Germline CDR1 and CDR2: SGHAT and FQNNGV. The CDR3 is 16 residues long. V was trimmed by 5 bases and J by 4 bases, leaving 18 bases between them. Drawing the rest from reference TRBV11-2 and TRBJ1-3, the complete variable domain is EAGVAQSPRYKIIEKRQSVAFWCNPISGHATLYWYQQILGQGPKLLIQFQNNGVVDDSQLPKDRFSAERLKGVDSTLKIQPAKLEDSAVYLCASSKNSGAGGNTIYFGEGSWLTVV.